The 16 T cell receptor beta chains below were found in one sample sequenced in a study of T-cell reconstitution after alpha-beta-depleted transplantation in children. Preparation of the TCRbeta library used unique molecular identifiers. MiXCR, applied by TCRdb to the PCR reads, yields one record per CDR3 protein. The sample has approximately 200,000 distinct CDR3 sequences, about 14% seen once. This sample comprised PBMCs from the stem cell graft donor, obtained from the stem cell graft. The receptors originated from a human donor who donated a stem cell graft to a child with acute lymphoblastic leukemia.

In its sample, this clonotype was seen a few times. The V call is TRBV20-1, the J call TRBJ1-3, with a possible D match to TRBD1 (6 bases). The CDR3 runs to 15 residues. Trimming pared 0 bases from V and 4 bases from J, leaving 13 bases between. CDR1 DFQATT and CDR2 SNEGSKA come from the germline V gene (reference sequence). The CDR3 here is CSARDTGLIGNTIYF. The CDR3 DNA is TGCAGTGCTAGAGATACAGGGCTCATCGGAAACACCATATATTTT.

This clonotype was detected ten times or more. The chain joins TRBV30 to TRBJ1-3; D remains unclear. Germline V gene sequence: CDR1 GTSNPN, CDR2 SVGIG (reference sequence). The V end was cut by 4 bases, the J end by 2 bases, with 9 bases between. This CDR3 contains 13 residues. CDR3 in amino acids: CAWTVRTGNTIYF. The CDR3 region has the DNA TGTGCCTGGACGGTCAGGACTGGAAACACCATATATTTT.

This clonotype was seen ten or more times. The rearrangement uses TRBV3-1 and TRBJ2-3; 7 bases align to TRBD2. The CDR3 is 14 residues long. The trim removed 0 bases at V and 4 bases at J, leaving 1 base unmatched. From germline, CDR1 is LGHDT and CDR2 YNNKEL (reference sequence). In nucleotides, the CDR3 is TGTGCCAGCAGCCAAGACCGGGAGGCAGATACGCAGTATTTT. This gives the protein CASSQDREADTQYF.

Ten or more counts support this clonotype. The rearrangement links TRBV7-9 to TRBJ2-7; D not resolved. The CDR3 is 14 amino acids. Germline lookup yields CDR1 SEHNR and CDR2 FQNEAQ (reference sequence). Trimming stripped 6 bases from V and 2 bases from J, with 14 bases between. CDR3 sequence reads: CASSPPIAPYEQYF. The CDR3 DNA reads as TGTGCCAGCAGTCCCCCGATTGCCCCCTACGAGCAGTACTTC.

This clonotype occurred many times. The V and J genes are TRBV12-3 or TRBV12-4 and TRBJ2-7, with D possibly TRBD1 on 6 matching bases. Trimming removed 5 bases at V and 5 bases at J, with 16 bases between. The CDR3 has 14 amino acids. The CDR3 is CASSPGPRGNEQYF. The CDR3 nucleotides read TGTGCCAGCAGTCCAGGGCCCAGGGGCAACGAGCAGTACTTC.

This clonotype was seen many times. J is TRBJ2-5 and V is TRBV12-3 or TRBV12-4; 11 positions agree with TRBD1. Trimming took 4 bases from V and 1 from J; bases not matched to a gene: 8. The CDR3 runs 17 residues. The CDR3 loop reads CASSSSGTGGAQETQYF. CDR3 DNA sequence: TGTGCCAGCAGTTCTTCCGGGACAGGGGGGGCCCAAGAGACCCAGTACTTC.

This clonotype was seen many times. The V and J genes are TRBV5-1 and TRBJ2-1; 9 bases are a match to TRBD1. Per the germline V gene, CDR1 is SGHRS and CDR2 is YFSETQ. The V segment lost 4 bases and the J segment 5 bases; nucleotides outside the gene matches: 10. CDR3 length: 16 amino acids. The CDR3 reads CASSIPSGTGNNEQFF. CDR3 nucleotides: TGCGCCAGCAGCATACCGTCCGGGACAGGGAACAATGAGCAGTTCTTC.

V gene TRBV11-3 combines with J gene TRBJ2-1; unclear D gene. The length of the CDR3 is 12 residues. Germline CDR1 is SGHNT and CDR2 is YENEEA. The CDR3, as DNA: TGTGCTACATCCACCGGGTACAATGAGCAGTTCTTC. Translated, it gives CATSTGYNEQFF.

The rearrangement uses TRBV5-4 and TRBJ2-7, with 7 nucleotides matching TRBD1. The V gene end was trimmed by 7 bases and the J gene end by 2 bases; junction bases not matched to a gene: 9. This CDR3 is built from 14 residues. Germline loops: CDR1 SGHNT, CDR2 YYREEE (reference sequence). The CDR3 nucleotides read TGTGCCAGCGCAGCTGACAGGGTTACCTACGAGCAGTACTTC. Residues: CASAADRVTYEQYF.

This clonotype was observed many times. This chain connects TRBV29-1 to TRBJ2-1; 7 bases are a match to TRBD2. The germline CDR1 and CDR2 sequences are SQVTM and ANQGSEA. The CDR3 loop spans 12 amino acids. V lost 7 bases, J lost 8 bases, and 8 bases stayed unmatched. The CDR3 sequence: CSDGLGEDEQFF. In nucleotides, the CDR3 is TGCAGCGACGGACTAGGTGAGGATGAGCAGTTCTTC.

At least ten counts were recorded for this clonotype. This chain connects TRBV12-3 or TRBV12-4 to TRBJ2-1; D unclear. The ends were cut back, 5 bases at V and 8 bases at J, with 10 bases in the middle. This CDR3 region has 12 residues. For the CDR3, the DNA is TGTGCCAGCAGTCCAACGGCCCATGAGCAGTTCTTC. It specifies CASSPTAHEQFF.

This clonotype was seen many times. The chain links TRBV27 to TRBJ2-6; 8 bases match TRBD1. The CDR3 has 18 residues. Germline CDR1 MNHEY, CDR2 SMNVEV (reference sequence). Unmatched junction bases numbered 11, after V lost 5 bases and J lost 2 bases. As DNA, the CDR3 is TGTGCCAGCAGTGAAGGGCATCCACAGGGGGCTGGGGCCAACGTCCTGACTTTC. It codes for CASSEGHPQGAGANVLTF.

This clonotype has a handful of counts. The V and J genes are TRBV7-9 and TRBJ2-5; the D call may be TRBD1 or TRBD2 (5 bases each). This CDR3 is 14 amino acids long. From germline, CDR1 is SEHNR and CDR2 FQNEAQ (reference sequence). The V and J ends lost 0 bases and 4 bases respectively, with 9 bases between them. CDR3 in amino acids: CASSLAAGRETQYF. CDR3 DNA sequence: TGTGCCAGCAGCTTAGCGGCAGGGAGAGAGACCCAGTACTTC.

The table lists this clonotype with a few counts. The V gene is TRBV7-9, the J gene TRBJ2-1; 11 nucleotides line up with TRBD2. The V gene end was trimmed by 0 bases and the J gene end by 8 bases; junction bases not matched to a gene: 6. CDR1 is SEHNR, CDR2 FQNEAQ, per germline (reference sequence). This CDR3 has 16 residues. The CDR3 loop is CASSLARLAGGYEQFF. CDR3 coding DNA: TGTGCCAGCAGCTTAGCACGTCTAGCGGGAGGTTATGAGCAGTTCTTC.

This clonotype was detected many times. V and J are TRBV7-9 and TRBJ2-1, with 10 bases that match TRBD2. With V trimmed by 5 bases and J by 6 bases, 13 bases remained unmatched. The CDR3 length is 17 residues. Germline values: CDR1 SEHNR, CDR2 FQNEAQ (reference sequence). The CDR3 DNA is TGTGCCAGCAGCCCGCGGGCCCTAGCGGGAGTTGGCAATGAGCAGTTCTTC. Protein: CASSPRALAGVGNEQFF.

This clonotype occurred many times. V gene TRBV12-3 or TRBV12-4 combines with J gene TRBJ1-5, with D unclear. The CDR3 spans 15 residues. The germline V and J ends were trimmed by 3 bases and 2 bases, with 11 bases remaining between them. In DNA, the CDR3 is TGTGCCAGCAGTTTCCGAGGGCTTGGCAATCAGCCCCAGCATTTT. Residues: CASSFRGLGNQPQHF.